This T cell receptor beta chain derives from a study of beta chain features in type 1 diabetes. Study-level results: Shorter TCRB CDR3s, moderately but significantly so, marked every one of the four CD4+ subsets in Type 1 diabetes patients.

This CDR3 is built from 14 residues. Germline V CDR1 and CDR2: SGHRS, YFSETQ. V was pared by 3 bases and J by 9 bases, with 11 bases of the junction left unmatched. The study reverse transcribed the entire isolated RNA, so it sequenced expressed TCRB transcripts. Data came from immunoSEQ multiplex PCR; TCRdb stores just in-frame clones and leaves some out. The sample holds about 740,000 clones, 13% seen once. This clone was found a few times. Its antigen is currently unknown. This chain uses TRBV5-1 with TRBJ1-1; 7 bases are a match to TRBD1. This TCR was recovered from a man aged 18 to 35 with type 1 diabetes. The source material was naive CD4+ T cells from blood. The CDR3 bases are TGCGCCAGCAGCTCCGGGACAGCCCTACTGCAAGCTTTCTTT. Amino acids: CASSSGTALLQAFF.